Detailed here is one T cell receptor (beta chain). Its specificity is unknown. General observations from the study: Tumor-infiltrating Treg TCR alpha and beta sequences overlapped most with tumor naive CD4+ T cells, then blood naive.

TCRdb called the 5' RACE reads again in MiXCR, with one record for every CDR3 protein. The sample consists of approximately 37,000 distinct CDR3 sequences, approximately 17% of them appearing once. With 4 bases clipped from V and 8 bases from J, the junction kept 14 bases outside the gene matches. Germline-derived CDR1 and CDR2 are SGHTA and FQGNSA. The CDR3 is 15 amino acids. The sample comprised naive CD4+ T cells sorted from a lymph node. The subset was: naive CD4+ T cells, CD4+CD45RA+CD25-. The chain is built from TRBV7-2 and TRBJ2-7; 7 bases fit TRBD1. This clonotype was sampled from a female donor with breast cancer. The CDR3 bases are TGTGCCAGCAGCTCACCTCGGACAGGTCTTCTACAGCAGTACTTC. Protein product: CASSSPRTGLLQQYF.